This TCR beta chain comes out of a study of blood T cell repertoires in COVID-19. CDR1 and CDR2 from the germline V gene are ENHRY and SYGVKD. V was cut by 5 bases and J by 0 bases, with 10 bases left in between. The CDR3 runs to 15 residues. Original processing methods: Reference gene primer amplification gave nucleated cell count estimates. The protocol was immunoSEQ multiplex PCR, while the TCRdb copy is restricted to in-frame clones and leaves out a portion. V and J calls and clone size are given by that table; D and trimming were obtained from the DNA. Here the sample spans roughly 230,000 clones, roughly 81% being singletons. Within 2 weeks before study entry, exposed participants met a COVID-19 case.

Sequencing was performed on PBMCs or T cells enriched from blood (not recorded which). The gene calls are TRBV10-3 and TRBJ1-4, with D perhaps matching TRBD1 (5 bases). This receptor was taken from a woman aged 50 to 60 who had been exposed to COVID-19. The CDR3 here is CAISTDRATNEKLFF. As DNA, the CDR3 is TGTGCCATCAGTACCGACAGAGCAACTAATGAAAAACTGTTTTTT.